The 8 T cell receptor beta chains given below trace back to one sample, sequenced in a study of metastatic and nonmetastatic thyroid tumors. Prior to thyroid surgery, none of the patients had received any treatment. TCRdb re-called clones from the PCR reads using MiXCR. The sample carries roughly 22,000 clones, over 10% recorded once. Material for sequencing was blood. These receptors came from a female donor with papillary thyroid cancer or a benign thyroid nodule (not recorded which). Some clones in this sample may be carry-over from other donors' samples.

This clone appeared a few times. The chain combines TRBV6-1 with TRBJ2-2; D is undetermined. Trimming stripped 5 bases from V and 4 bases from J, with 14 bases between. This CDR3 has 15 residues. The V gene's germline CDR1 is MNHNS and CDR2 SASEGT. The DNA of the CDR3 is TGTGCCAGCAGTCCAACCCACCTAAGCACCGGGGAGCTGTTTTTT. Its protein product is CASSPTHLSTGELFF.

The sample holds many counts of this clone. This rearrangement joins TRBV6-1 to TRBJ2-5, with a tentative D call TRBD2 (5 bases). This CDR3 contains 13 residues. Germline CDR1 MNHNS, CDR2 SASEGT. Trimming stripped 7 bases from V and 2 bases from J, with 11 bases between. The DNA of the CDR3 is TGTGCCAGCACACAGCGGCCTCAAGAGACCCAGTACTTC. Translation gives CASTQRPQETQYF.

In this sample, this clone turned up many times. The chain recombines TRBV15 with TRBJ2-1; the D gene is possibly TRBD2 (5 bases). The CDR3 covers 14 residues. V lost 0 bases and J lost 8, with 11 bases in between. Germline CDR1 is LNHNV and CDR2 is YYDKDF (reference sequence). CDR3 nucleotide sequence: TGTGCCACCAGCAGAGAAGCTGTCGGGGATGAGCAGTTCTTC. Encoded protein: CATSREAVGDEQFF.

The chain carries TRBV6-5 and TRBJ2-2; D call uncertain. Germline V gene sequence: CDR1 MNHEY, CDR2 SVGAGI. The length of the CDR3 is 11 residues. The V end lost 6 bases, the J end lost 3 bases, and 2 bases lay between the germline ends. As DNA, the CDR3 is TGTGCCAGCAGGTACACCGGGGAGCTGTTTTTT. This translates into CASRYTGELFF.

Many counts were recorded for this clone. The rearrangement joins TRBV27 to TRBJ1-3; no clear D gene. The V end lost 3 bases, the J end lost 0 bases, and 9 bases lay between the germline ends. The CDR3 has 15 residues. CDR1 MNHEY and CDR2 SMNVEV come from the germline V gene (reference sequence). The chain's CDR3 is CASSLVGSSGNTIYF. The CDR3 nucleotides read TGTGCCAGCAGTTTGGTCGGAAGCTCTGGAAACACCATATATTTT.

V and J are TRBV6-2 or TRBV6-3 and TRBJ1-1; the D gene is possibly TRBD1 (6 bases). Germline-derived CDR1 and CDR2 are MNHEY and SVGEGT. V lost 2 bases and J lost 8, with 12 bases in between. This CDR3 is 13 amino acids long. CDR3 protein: CASSYLPGQEAFF. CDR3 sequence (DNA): TGTGCCAGCAGTTACCTACCTGGACAGGAAGCTTTCTTT.

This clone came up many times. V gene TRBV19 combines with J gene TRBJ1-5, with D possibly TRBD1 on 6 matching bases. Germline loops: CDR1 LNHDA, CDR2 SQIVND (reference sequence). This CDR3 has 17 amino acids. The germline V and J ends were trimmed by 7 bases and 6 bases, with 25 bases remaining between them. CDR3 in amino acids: CASNRNRVRSLSQPQHF. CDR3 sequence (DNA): TGTGCCAGTAACCGAAACAGGGTAAGATCCTTGAGTCAGCCCCAGCATTTT.

This CDR3 reads CASSESEIGGETQYF. CDR3 nucleotides: TGCGCCAGCAGTGAGTCGGAGATAGGGGGGGAGACCCAGTACTTC. The chain links TRBV10-2 to TRBJ2-5, with D possibly being TRBD1 or TRBD2 (6 bases each). The CDR3 totals 15 residues. The V gene lost 0 bases and the J gene lost 5 bases, with 13 bases spanning the gap. Germline loops: CDR1 WSHSY, CDR2 SAAADI.